The 27 T cell receptor beta chains given below trace back to one sample, sequenced in a study of shared clonotypes between healthy human individuals. TCRdb's table, derived via immunoSEQ multiplex PCR, lists solely in-frame clones and lacks some. The data contain 90,000 to 100,000 clones, around 43% of them singletons. Input material: PBMCs. The receptors derive from a woman aged 40-49 years in good health. Some clones in this sample may be carry-over from other donors' samples.

This clone showed up many times. The V gene is TRBV4-2, the J gene TRBJ2-7; perhaps D is TRBD1 or TRBD2 (5 bases each). The CDR3 extends over 15 amino acids. Germline V CDR1 and CDR2: LGHNA, YNFKEQ. Trimming took off 3 bases at V and 0 bases at J, with 12 bases between the two ends. The CDR3 is CASSQGVADSYEQYF. The CDR3 DNA reads as TGTGCCAGCAGCCAGGGGGTAGCAGACTCCTACGAGCAGTACTTC.

There are many counts of this clone. The chain recombines TRBV7-2 with TRBJ2-7, with D possibly being TRBD2 (6 bases). This CDR3 comprises 16 residues. Germline lookup yields CDR1 SGHTA and CDR2 FQGNSA. V lost 5 bases to trimming and J lost 0 bases, with 17 bases between them. CDR3 loop: CASSRRVGTSSYEQYF. DNA for the CDR3: TGTGCCAGCAGCCGGAGGGTCGGTACCAGCTCCTACGAGCAGTACTTC. Based on the CDR3 plus reference TRBV7-2 and TRBJ2-7, the full variable domain is GAGVSQSPSNKVTEKGKDVELRCDPISGHTALYWYRQSLGQGLEFLIYFQGNSAPDKSGLPSDRFSAERTGGSVSTLTIQRTQQEDSAVYLCASSRRVGTSSYEQYFGPGTRLTVT.

The chain recombines TRBV11-2 with TRBJ2-1; a possible D gene is TRBD2 (5 bases). Germline V gene data show CDR1 as SGHAT and CDR2 as FQNNGV. The CDR3 covers 15 residues. V was trimmed by 0 bases and J by 9 bases, leaving 15 bases between them. CDR3 in amino acids: CASSLDRFGVTEQFF. The CDR3 nucleotides are TGTGCCAGCAGCTTAGATCGGTTCGGGGTGACTGAGCAGTTCTTC. Full variable domain (rest looked up from reference TRBV11-2 and TRBJ2-1): EAGVAQSPRYKIIEKRQSVAFWCNPISGHATLYWYQQILGQGPKLLIQFQNNGVVDDSQLPKDRFSAERLKGVDSTLKIQPAKLEDSAVYLCASSLDRFGVTEQFFGPGTRLTVL.

J is TRBJ2-3 and V is TRBV7-9, with 13 bases fitting TRBD2. With 3 bases clipped from V and 5 bases from J, the junction kept 2 bases outside the gene matches. Germline values: CDR1 SEHNR, CDR2 FQNEAQ (reference sequence). The CDR3 contains 15 residues. In DNA form, the CDR3 reads TGTGCCAGCAGCTTCCGGACTAGCGGGAGAGATACGCAGTATTTT. Residues: CASSFRTSGRDTQYF. The complete variable domain, with remaining parts taken from reference TRBV7-9 and TRBJ2-3, reads DTGVSQNPRHKITKRGQNVTFRCDPISEHNRLYWYRQTLGQGPEFLTYFQNEAQLEKSRLLSDRFSAERPKGSFSTLEIQRTEQGDSAMYLCASSFRTSGRDTQYFGPGTRLTVL.

This clone was counted only a few times. The rearrangement uses TRBV30 and TRBJ2-3; D not resolved. Trimming stripped 1 base from V and 0 bases from J, with 8 bases between. This CDR3 comprises 14 residues. Looked up from germline, CDR1 is GTSNPN and CDR2 is SVGIG (reference sequence). The CDR3 spells CAWSGPVSTDTQYF. As DNA, the CDR3 is TGTGCCTGGAGTGGACCAGTAAGCACAGATACGCAGTATTTT.

The chain carries TRBV6-4 and TRBJ2-7; no firm D call. From germline, CDR1 is MRHNA and CDR2 SNTAGT. This CDR3 comprises 14 residues. The V gene lost 5 bases and the J gene lost 1 base, with 12 bases spanning the gap. For the CDR3, the DNA is TGTGCCAGCAGTTTAGGCGGAAATTCCTACGAGCAGTACTTC. Protein product: CASSLGGNSYEQYF.

The chain combines TRBV7-2 with TRBJ1-2; 7 bases match TRBD1. Germline V CDR1 and CDR2: SGHTA, FQGNSA. This CDR3 comprises 17 residues. V lost 2 bases to trimming and J lost 4 bases; unmatched junction nucleotides: 13. CDR3 nucleotide sequence: TGTGCCAGCAGCTTAAGGTTCGGGGACAGTTCCTCCTATGGCTACACCTTC. This codes for CASSLRFGDSSSYGYTF. Together with reference TRBV7-2 and TRBJ1-2, the CDR3 gives the full variable domain: GAGVSQSPSNKVTEKGKDVELRCDPISGHTALYWYRQSLGQGLEFLIYFQGNSAPDKSGLPSDRFSAERTGGSVSTLTIQRTQQEDSAVYLCASSLRFGDSSSYGYTFGSGTRLTVV.

A note on this clone: This likely came from a read error, as a far larger clone is one base away. The same CDR3 is also encoded by other DNA sequences in this sample. The chain has TRBV28 and TRBJ1-2; 9 bases map to TRBD1. There are 13 residues in the CDR3. CDR1 is MDHEN, CDR2 SYDVKM, per germline. V trimming: 6 bases; J trimming: 8 bases; junction bases outside the gene matches: 7. The CDR3 sequence: CASSKRTGVGYTF. CDR3 nucleotides: TGTGCCAGCAGCAAAAGGACAGGGGTCGGCTACACCTTC.

This clone was picked up many times. The chain carries TRBV9 and TRBJ2-7, with 8 bases identical to TRBD2. Germline V gene lookup returns CDR1 SGDLS and CDR2 YYNGEE. The CDR3 has 16 residues. The V segment lost 0 bases and the J segment 4 bases; nucleotides outside the gene matches: 9. The CDR3 here is CASSVDGSGSIYEQYF. The CDR3 bases are TGTGCCAGCAGCGTAGACGGGAGCGGGAGTATTTACGAGCAGTACTTC.

V gene TRBV27 combines with J gene TRBJ2-7; 7 bases are shared with TRBD2. The ends lost 6 bases at V and 6 bases at J; junction bases unmatched: 14. CDR1 is MNHEY and CDR2 is SMNVEV in the germline V gene (reference sequence). This CDR3 contains 15 residues. The CDR3 DNA reads TGTGCCAGCAGCGTGAACGGCGGGAGAGCGGGCGAGCAGTACTTC. The encoded protein is CASSVNGGRAGEQYF.

The chain recombines TRBV9 with TRBJ2-4, with D unclear. Germline CDR1 is SGDLS and CDR2 is YYNGEE. The V end lost 4 bases, the J end lost 0 bases, and 8 bases lay between the germline ends. CDR3 size: 14 residues. The CDR3 DNA is TGTGCCAGCAGCCCTGGGGTAGCCAAAAACATTCAGTACTTC. Amino acid sequence: CASSPGVAKNIQYF.

V usage is TRBV7-3 and J usage is TRBJ1-1; D remains ambiguous. Germline CDR1 is SGHTA and CDR2 is FQGTGA. Trimming shortened V by 4 bases and J by 3 bases, and 9 bases separated the two germline ends. This CDR3 has 13 amino acids. As DNA, the CDR3 is TGTGCCAGCAGCTACACCCGGGACACTGAAGCTTTCTTT. This gives the protein CASSYTRDTEAFF.

There are a few counts of this clone. The genes are TRBV4-3 and TRBJ2-1; 9 nucleotides agree with TRBD2. Germline lookup yields CDR1 LGHNA and CDR2 YSLEER. CDR3 size: 16 residues. The V segment lost 0 bases and the J segment 0 bases; nucleotides outside the gene matches: 0. The CDR3 loop is CASSQETSGSYNEQFF. CDR3 in DNA: TGCGCCAGCAGCCAAGAGACTAGCGGCTCCTACAATGAGCAGTTCTTC.

At least ten counts were recorded for this clone. This sample includes further DNA sequences coding for the same CDR3. The gene calls are TRBV30 and TRBJ2-7, with D uncertain. This CDR3 spans 13 amino acids. V lost 0 bases, J lost 6 bases, and 12 bases lay in between. Germline lookup yields CDR1 GTSNPN and CDR2 SVGIG (reference sequence). This CDR3 reads CAWSVSFESEQYF. The CDR3 coding sequence is TGTGCCTGGAGTGTGTCCTTTGAAAGCGAGCAGTACTTC.

The chain couples TRBV6-5 to TRBJ1-4; D perhaps matches TRBD1 (5 bases). The V gene's germline CDR1 is MNHEY and CDR2 SVGAGI. This CDR3 contains 15 residues. V lost 6 bases and J 0 bases, leaving 11 bases between the germline ends. Here the CDR3 DNA reads TGTGCCAGCAGCCCTGACAGTACAACTAATGAAAAACTGTTTTTT. Its translation: CASSPDSTTNEKLFF.

This clone was picked up many times. V gene TRBV7-2 combines with J gene TRBJ1-6; perhaps TRBD1 as D (6 bases). Germline CDR1 is SGHTA and CDR2 is FQGNSA. The CDR3 loop spans 12 amino acids. V was pared by 5 bases and J by 9 bases, with 8 bases between. The CDR3 loop reads CASSTTGSPLHF. CDR3 bases: TGTGCCAGCAGCACGACAGGTTCACCCCTCCACTTT.

The chain joins TRBV9 to TRBJ2-1; D is possibly TRBD1 or TRBD2 (5 bases each). Trimming removed 7 bases at V and 1 base at J, with 18 bases between. CDR1 SGDLS and CDR2 YYNGEE come from the germline V gene. The CDR3 sequence is 16 residues long. The CDR3 DNA sequence: TGTGCCAGCGCCCCCGTGAGGGGCCTTTCCTACAATGAGCAGTTCTTC. As protein: CASAPVRGLSYNEQFF.

The CDR3 sequence is CATSRDWARGTEAFF. The DNA of the CDR3 is TGTGCCACCAGCAGAGATTGGGCCAGGGGGACTGAAGCTTTCTTT. The chain is built from TRBV15 and TRBJ1-1, with TRBD1 matching 7 bases. The CDR3 is 15 residues long. The J segment lost 5 bases and the V segment lost 0 bases, leaving 6 bases of the junction unmatched. Germline assignment: CDR1 LNHNV and CDR2 YYDKDF (reference sequence).

The chain links TRBV28 to TRBJ2-7, with D tentatively TRBD1 (6 bases). The CDR3 contains 13 residues. Between the trimmed V and J ends, which lost 8 bases and 5 bases, there was a span of 16 bases. Germline-derived CDR1 and CDR2 are MDHEN and SYDVKM. This CDR3 reads CASGDNLLDEQYF. DNA for the CDR3: TGTGCCAGCGGGGACAACTTGCTCGACGAGCAGTACTTC. The full variable domain, its missing parts supplied by reference TRBV28 and TRBJ2-7, is DVKVTQSSRYLVKRTGEKVFLECVQDMDHENMFWYRQDPGLGLRLIYFSYDVKMKEKGDIPEGYSVSREKKERFSLILESASTNQTSMYLCASGDNLLDEQYFGPGTRLTVT.

The J gene is TRBJ1-5, the V gene TRBV5-4; D not certain. Germline V gene lookup returns CDR1 SGHNT and CDR2 YYREEE (reference sequence). Trimming stripped 0 bases from V and 5 bases from J, with 6 bases between. CDR3 length: 13 amino acids. The CDR3 DNA sequence: TGTGCCAGCAGCTTGGGTCAAGATCAGCCCCAGCATTTT. Translating gives CASSLGQDQPQHF.

The genes are TRBV10-3 and TRBJ2-2; perhaps TRBD2 as D (6 bases). Germline CDR1 is ENHRY and CDR2 is SYGVKD. This CDR3 spans 14 amino acids. With 8 bases removed from V and 5 bases from J, the gap between germline ends came to 15 bases. As DNA, the CDR3 is TGTGCCATCGCGGCTCCGGGGGTTACCGGGGAGCTGTTTTTT. Protein sequence: CAIAAPGVTGELFF.

In its sample, this clone was seen a few times. The rearrangement uses TRBV7-6 and TRBJ1-1; TRBD1 might be the D (5 bases). V was shortened by 8 bases and J by 5 bases, with 18 bases between the two germline ends. The CDR3 is 14 amino acids. Per germline, CDR1 SGHVS and CDR2 FNYEAQ. The CDR3 spells CASGLGGDVTEAFF. DNA for the CDR3: TGTGCCAGCGGCCTCGGGGGGGATGTAACTGAAGCTTTCTTT.

This chain links TRBV30 with TRBJ1-5; no clear D. Trimming shortened V by 1 base and J by 7 bases, and 14 bases separated the two germline ends. Germline assignment: CDR1 GTSNPN and CDR2 SVGIG (reference sequence). This CDR3 region has 14 residues. The CDR3 sequence is CAWSAGSLGQPQHF. For the CDR3, the DNA is TGTGCCTGGAGTGCAGGAAGTTTGGGCCAGCCCCAGCATTTT.

This clone was counted at least ten times. The chain is built from TRBV27 and TRBJ2-2, with 8 bases lining up with TRBD1. Germline assignment: CDR1 MNHEY and CDR2 SMNVEV (reference sequence). V was clipped by 5 bases and J by 5 bases; unmatched bases: 7. This CDR3 has 15 amino acids. The CDR3 sequence: CASSAGTGITGELFF. CDR3 sequence (DNA): TGTGCCAGCAGTGCCGGGACAGGAATTACCGGGGAGCTGTTTTTT.

The gene calls are TRBV29-1 and TRBJ1-2; TRBD1 matches 7 bases. The CDR3 has 13 residues. In germline, CDR1 is SQVTM, CDR2 ANQGSEA. V gave up 4 bases and J gave up 4 bases; unmatched junction bases: 6. The CDR3 loop reads CSVGTGEVYGYTF. The CDR3, as DNA: TGCAGCGTTGGAACAGGGGAGGTCTATGGCTACACCTTC.

This clone was picked up many times. The chain combines TRBV30 with TRBJ1-5; no clear D gene. This CDR3 spans 16 amino acids. With 0 bases removed from V and 7 bases from J, the gap between germline ends came to 19 bases. Germline V CDR1 and CDR2: GTSNPN, SVGIG (reference sequence). The CDR3 region is CAWSVLSGDITQPQHF. The CDR3 bases are TGTGCCTGGAGTGTACTTTCAGGTGATATAACGCAGCCCCAGCATTTT.

V and J are TRBV7-9 and TRBJ1-6, with 11 bases fitting TRBD1. V gave up 5 bases and J gave up 10 bases; unmatched junction bases: 4. The CDR3 extends over 14 amino acids. CDR1 and CDR2 (germline): SEHNR, FQNEAQ (reference sequence). The CDR3 loop reads CASSGQGAGSPLHF. In nucleotides, the CDR3 is TGTGCCAGCAGCGGACAGGGGGCAGGGTCACCCCTCCACTTT.